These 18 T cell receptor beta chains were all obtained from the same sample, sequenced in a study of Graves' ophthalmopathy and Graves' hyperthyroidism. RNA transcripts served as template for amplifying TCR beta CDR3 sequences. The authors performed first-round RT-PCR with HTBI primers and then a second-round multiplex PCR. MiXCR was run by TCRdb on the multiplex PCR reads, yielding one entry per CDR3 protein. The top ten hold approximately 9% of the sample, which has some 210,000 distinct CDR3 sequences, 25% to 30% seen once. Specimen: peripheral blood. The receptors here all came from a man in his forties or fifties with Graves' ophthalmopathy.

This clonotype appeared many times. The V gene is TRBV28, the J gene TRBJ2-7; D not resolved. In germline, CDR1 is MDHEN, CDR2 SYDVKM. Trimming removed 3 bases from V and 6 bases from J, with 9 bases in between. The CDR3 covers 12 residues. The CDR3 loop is CASSLDRREQYF. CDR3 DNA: TGTGCCAGCAGTTTGGACCGGCGCGAGCAGTACTTC.

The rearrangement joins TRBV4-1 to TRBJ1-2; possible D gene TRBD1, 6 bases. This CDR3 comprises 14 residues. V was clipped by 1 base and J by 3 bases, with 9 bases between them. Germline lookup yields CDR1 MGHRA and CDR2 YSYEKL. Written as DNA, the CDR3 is TGCGCCAGCAGCCAAGGGACAGTCGACTATGGCTACACCTTC. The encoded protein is CASSQGTVDYGYTF.

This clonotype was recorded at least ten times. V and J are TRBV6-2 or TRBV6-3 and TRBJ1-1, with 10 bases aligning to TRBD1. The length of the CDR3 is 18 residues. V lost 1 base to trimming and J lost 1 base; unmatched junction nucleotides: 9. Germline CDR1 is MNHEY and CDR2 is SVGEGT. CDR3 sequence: CASSYFAGTGAWNTEAFF. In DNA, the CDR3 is TGTGCCAGCAGTTACTTTGCCGGGACAGGGGCATGGAACACTGAAGCTTTCTTT.

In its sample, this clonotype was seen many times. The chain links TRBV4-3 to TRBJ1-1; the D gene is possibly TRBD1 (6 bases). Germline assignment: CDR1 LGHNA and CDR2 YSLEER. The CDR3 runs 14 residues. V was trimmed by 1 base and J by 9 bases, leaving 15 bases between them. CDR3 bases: TGCGCCAGCAGCCAAGCGAACACAGGGTTCAAAGCTTTCTTT. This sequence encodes CASSQANTGFKAFF.

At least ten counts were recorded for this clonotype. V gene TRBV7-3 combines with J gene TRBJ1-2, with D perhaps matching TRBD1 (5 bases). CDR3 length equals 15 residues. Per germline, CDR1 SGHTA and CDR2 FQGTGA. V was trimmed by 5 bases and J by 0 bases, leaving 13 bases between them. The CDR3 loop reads CASSRDSKANYGYTF. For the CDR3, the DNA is TGTGCCAGCAGCAGGGACTCCAAAGCTAACTATGGCTACACCTTC.

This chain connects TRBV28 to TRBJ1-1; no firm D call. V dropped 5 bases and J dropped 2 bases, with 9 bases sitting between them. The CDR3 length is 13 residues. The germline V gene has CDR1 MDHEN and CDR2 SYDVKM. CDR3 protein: CASSKNLNTEAFF. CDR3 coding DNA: TGTGCCAGCAGTAAAAATTTAAACACTGAAGCTTTCTTT.

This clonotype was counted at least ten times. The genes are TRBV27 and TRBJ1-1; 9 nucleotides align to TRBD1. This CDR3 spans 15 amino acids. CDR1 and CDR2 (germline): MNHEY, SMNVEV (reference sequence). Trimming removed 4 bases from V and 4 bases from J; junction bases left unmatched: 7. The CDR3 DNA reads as TGTGCCAGCAGTTCCACAGGGGGCGAAGGCACTGAAGCTTTCTTT. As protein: CASSSTGGEGTEAFF.

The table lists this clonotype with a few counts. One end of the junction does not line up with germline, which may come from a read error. The CDR3 nucleotides are TGTGCCAGCAGTCAAGCGGGTTGGCCCGTATCCTACGAGCAGTACTTC. This sequence encodes CASSQAGWPVSYEQYF. J is TRBJ2-7 and V is TRBV6-1; D possibly corresponds to TRBD2 (6 bases). The CDR3 consists of 16 residues. The germline V gene encodes CDR1 MNHNS and CDR2 SASEGT.

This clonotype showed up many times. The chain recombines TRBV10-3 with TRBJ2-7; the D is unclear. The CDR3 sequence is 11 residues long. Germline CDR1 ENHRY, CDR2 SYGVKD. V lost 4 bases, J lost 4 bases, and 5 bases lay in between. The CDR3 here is CAISAGYEQYF. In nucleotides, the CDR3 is TGTGCCATCAGTGCCGGTTACGAGCAGTACTTC.

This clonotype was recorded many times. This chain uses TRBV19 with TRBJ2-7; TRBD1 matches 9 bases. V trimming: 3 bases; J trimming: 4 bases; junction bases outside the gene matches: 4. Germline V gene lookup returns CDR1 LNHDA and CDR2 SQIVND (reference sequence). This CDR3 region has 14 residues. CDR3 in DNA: TGTGCCAGTAGTATCGGACAGGGGATTTACGAGCAGTACTTC. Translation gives CASSIGQGIYEQYF.

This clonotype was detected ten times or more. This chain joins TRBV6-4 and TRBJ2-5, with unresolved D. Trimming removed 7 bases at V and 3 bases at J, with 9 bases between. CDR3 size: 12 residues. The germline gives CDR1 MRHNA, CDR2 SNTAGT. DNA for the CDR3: TGTGCCAGCACCCGCTACGAAGAGACCCAGTACTTC. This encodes CASTRYEETQYF.

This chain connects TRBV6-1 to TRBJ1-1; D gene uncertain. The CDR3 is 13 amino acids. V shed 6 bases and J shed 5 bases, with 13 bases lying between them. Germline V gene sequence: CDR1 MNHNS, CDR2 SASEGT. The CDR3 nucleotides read TGTGCCAGCAGCGGGTCGATGCGGACTGAAGCTTTCTTT. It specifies CASSGSMRTEAFF.

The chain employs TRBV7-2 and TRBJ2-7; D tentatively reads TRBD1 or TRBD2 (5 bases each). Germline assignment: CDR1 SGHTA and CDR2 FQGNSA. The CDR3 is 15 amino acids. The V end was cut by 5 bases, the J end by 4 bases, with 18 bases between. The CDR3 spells CASSPRWGSQYEQYF. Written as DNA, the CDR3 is TGTGCCAGCAGCCCGAGGTGGGGGTCCCAATACGAGCAGTACTTC.

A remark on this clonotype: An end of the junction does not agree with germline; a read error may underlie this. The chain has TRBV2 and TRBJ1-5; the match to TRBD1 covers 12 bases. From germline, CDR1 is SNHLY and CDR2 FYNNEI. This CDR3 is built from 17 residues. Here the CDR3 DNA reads TGTGCCAGCATCCGGGACAGGGGGCGCTTTAGCCATCAGCCCCAGCATTTT. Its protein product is CASIRDRGRFSHQPQHF.

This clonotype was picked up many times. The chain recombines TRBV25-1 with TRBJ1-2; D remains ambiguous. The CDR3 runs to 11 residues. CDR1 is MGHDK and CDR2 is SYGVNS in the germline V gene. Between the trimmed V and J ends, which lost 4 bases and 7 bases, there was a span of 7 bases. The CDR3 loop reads CASSARVGYTF. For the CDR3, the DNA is TGTGCCAGCAGTGCCCGGGTTGGCTACACCTTC.

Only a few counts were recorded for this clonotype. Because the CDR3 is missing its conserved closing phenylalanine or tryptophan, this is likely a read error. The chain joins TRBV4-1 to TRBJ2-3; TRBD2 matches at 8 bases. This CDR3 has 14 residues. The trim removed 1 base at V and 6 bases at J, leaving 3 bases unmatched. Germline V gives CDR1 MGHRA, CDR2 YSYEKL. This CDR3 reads CASSQAGGPDTQYV. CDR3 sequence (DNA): TGCGCCAGCAGCCAAGCGGGAGGGCCCGATACGCAGTATGTT.

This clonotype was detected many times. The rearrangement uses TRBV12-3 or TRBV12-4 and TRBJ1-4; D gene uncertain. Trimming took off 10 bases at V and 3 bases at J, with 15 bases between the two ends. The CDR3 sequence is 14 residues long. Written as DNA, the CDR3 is TGTGCCACCTGTCCCCGGGAGTCTAATGAAAAACTGTTTTTT. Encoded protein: CATCPRESNEKLFF.

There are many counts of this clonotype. CDR3 bases: TGCAGTGCAAAAACACAGGGAAGTCGTGGCTACACCTTC. It encodes CSAKTQGSRGYTF. The chain employs TRBV20-1 and TRBJ1-2, with D possibly matching TRBD1 (6 bases). Trimming took 6 bases from V and 7 from J, leaving 18 bases between them. From germline, CDR1 is DFQATT and CDR2 SNEGSKA (reference sequence). The CDR3 loop spans 13 amino acids.